What follows are 32 T cell receptor beta chains derived from one specimen sequenced in a study of OX40 agonist ivuxolimab in advanced cancers. Measured with immunoSEQ multiplex PCR; TCRdb has only the in-frame clones, and not every one. The sample has fewer than 50,000 clones, 80% to 95% seen once; the top ten hold 8% to 10%. The sample was CD4+ or CD8+ T cells sorted from blood, taken in a trial of the OX40 agonist ivuxolimab. Every receptor here comes from an adult with an advanced solid tumor such as melanoma, head and neck, liver or kidney cancer.

The CDR3 DNA sequence: TGTGCCAGCAGCGTAGCGGGAGGGAACCCTTGGGCAGATACGCAGTATTTT. This translates into CASSVAGGNPWADTQYF. The chain carries TRBV9 and TRBJ2-3, with 8 positions matching TRBD2. Germline loops: CDR1 SGDLS, CDR2 YYNGEE. With 0 bases clipped from V and 4 bases from J, the junction kept 10 bases outside the gene matches. This CDR3 region has 17 residues.

This rearrangement joins TRBV28 to TRBJ2-7, with TRBD1 matching over 7 bases. The CDR3 has 15 amino acids. Germline V gene data show CDR1 as MDHEN and CDR2 as SYDVKM. Losses at the gene ends were 6 bases for V and 5 bases for J; bases not matched to a gene: 13. The CDR3 sequence is CASRETGQSYNEQYF. The CDR3 DNA reads as TGTGCCAGCAGGGAGACGGGACAGTCTTACAACGAGCAGTACTTC. Variable domain in full (rest from reference TRBV28 and TRBJ2-7): DVKVTQSSRYLVKRTGEKVFLECVQDMDHENMFWYRQDPGLGLRLIYFSYDVKMKEKGDIPEGYSVSREKKERFSLILESASTNQTSMYLCASRETGQSYNEQYFGPGTRLTVT.

This chain uses TRBV27 with TRBJ2-2; TRBD2 might be the D (5 bases). CDR3 length: 14 amino acids. V was clipped by 3 bases and J by 6 bases, with 11 bases between them. Germline CDR1 and CDR2: MNHEY and SMNVEV (reference sequence). The CDR3 loop reads CASSFLVGAGELFF. CDR3 coding DNA: TGTGCCAGCAGTTTCCTCGTCGGGGCCGGGGAGCTGTTTTTT.

V usage is TRBV5-6 and J usage is TRBJ1-3; D may be TRBD1 (6 bases). Germline V gene data show CDR1 as SGHDT and CDR2 as YYEEEE. V gave up 0 bases and J gave up 4 bases, with 11 bases separating them. This CDR3 spans 15 amino acids. The CDR3 coding sequence is TGTGCCAGCAGCTTGGGACAGGCGGAAGGAAACACCATATATTTT. This translates into CASSLGQAEGNTIYF.

There are a few counts of this clone. The chain links TRBV27 to TRBJ1-1; 8 bases are shared with TRBD1. The CDR3 runs to 14 residues. Germline V lookup: CDR1 MNHEY, CDR2 SMNVEV (reference sequence). The V gene end was trimmed by 3 bases and the J gene end by 5 bases; junction bases not matched to a gene: 5. CDR3 DNA sequence: TGTGCCAGCAGTTTTGACAGGGGAGAAACTGAAGCTTTCTTT. It encodes CASSFDRGETEAFF.

This clone was observed a single time. CDR3: CASSLALHEQYF. The CDR3 DNA reads TGTGCCAGCAGCTTAGCGCTCCACGAGCAGTACTTC. The chain couples TRBV7-9 to TRBJ2-7, with D unresolved. This CDR3 is built from 12 residues. The ends were cut back, 0 bases at V and 5 bases at J, with 5 bases in the middle. CDR1 is SEHNR, CDR2 FQNEAQ, per germline (reference sequence).

This chain uses TRBV10-2 with TRBJ2-2; D not certain. The CDR3 is 12 amino acids. Germline loops: CDR1 WSHSY, CDR2 SAAADI. V was pared by 2 bases and J by 4 bases, with 2 bases between. The CDR3 DNA is TGCGCCAGCAGTGAGACCACCGGGGAGCTGTTTTTT. This encodes CASSETTGELFF.

The genes are TRBV4-1 and TRBJ2-4; possibly TRBD1 or TRBD2 for D (5 bases each). With 1 base removed from V and 0 bases from J, the gap between germline ends came to 13 bases. The CDR3 has 17 residues. Per germline, CDR1 MGHRA and CDR2 YSYEKL. CDR3 in DNA: TGCGCCAGCAGCCAAGGCCACATGGGGGTAGCCAAAAACATTCAGTACTTC. As protein: CASSQGHMGVAKNIQYF.

The V gene is TRBV7-9, the J gene TRBJ2-4, with D perhaps matching TRBD2 (5 bases). CDR1 is SEHNR, CDR2 FQNEAQ, per germline (reference sequence). V was cut by 5 bases and J by 6 bases, with 14 bases left in between. This CDR3 comprises 14 residues. The CDR3 loop reads CASSLDLGRNIQYF. The CDR3 DNA sequence: TGTGCCAGCAGCCTAGACCTAGGGAGAAACATTCAGTACTTC.

The V call is TRBV6-5, the J call TRBJ1-4; the D is unclear. The germline V gene has CDR1 MNHEY and CDR2 SVGAGI. V was shortened by 5 bases and J by 5 bases, with 15 bases between the two germline ends. The CDR3 loop spans 15 amino acids. In nucleotides, the CDR3 is TGTGCCAGCAGTGTCAGCGGACGTTACAATGAAAAACTGTTTTTT. Protein product: CASSVSGRYNEKLFF.

The V call is TRBV7-9, the J call TRBJ2-1; D not resolved. CDR1 is SEHNR, CDR2 FQNEAQ, per germline (reference sequence). The germline V and J ends were trimmed by 11 bases and 6 bases, with 8 bases remaining between them. The CDR3 has 10 amino acids. The DNA for the CDR3 is TGTGCCGTAGGCTCCAATGAGCAGTTCTTC. This translates into CAVGSNEQFF.

This clone was recorded once. V is TRBV5-6 and J is TRBJ1-5, with D possibly TRBD1 on 5 matching bases. There are 17 residues in the CDR3. Germline CDR1 is SGHDT and CDR2 is YYEEEE. Trimming stripped 3 bases from V and 0 bases from J, with 16 bases between. CDR3 DNA sequence: TGTGCCAGCAGCTACTGGGGCAGCTACGATAGCAATCAGCCCCAGCATTTT. Translating gives CASSYWGSYDSNQPQHF. Together with reference TRBV5-6 and TRBJ1-5, the CDR3 gives the full variable domain: DAGVTQSPTHLIKTRGQQVTLRCSPKSGHDTVSWYQQALGQGPQFIFQYYEEEERQRGNFPDRFSGHQFPNYSSELNVNALLLGDSALYLCASSYWGSYDSNQPQHFGDGTRLSIL.

This clone was seen only a few times. V is TRBV7-3 and J is TRBJ2-7; weak D call: TRBD2 (6 bases). The CDR3 sequence is 13 residues long. Per the germline V gene, CDR1 is SGHTA and CDR2 is FQGTGA. The V end lost 6 bases, the J end lost 5 bases, and 14 bases lay between the germline ends. The CDR3: CASSLGTGDEQYF. CDR3 DNA sequence: TGTGCCAGCAGTCTAGGCACGGGAGACGAGCAGTACTTC. The whole variable domain, filled in from reference TRBV7-3 and TRBJ2-7, reads GAGVSQTPSNKVTEKGKYVELRCDPISGHTALYWYRQSLGQGPEFLIYFQGTGAADDSGLPNDRFFAVRPEGSVSTLKIQRTERGDSAVYLCASSLGTGDEQYFGPGTRLTVT.

The chain couples TRBV2 to TRBJ1-1, with D perhaps matching TRBD1 (6 bases). Trimming took off 0 bases at V and 5 bases at J, with 10 bases between the two ends. Germline V lookup: CDR1 SNHLY, CDR2 FYNNEI. CDR3 size: 14 residues. The chain's CDR3 is CASSEATGMTEAFF. DNA for the CDR3: TGTGCCAGCAGTGAAGCCACAGGGATGACTGAAGCTTTCTTT.

The chain is built from TRBV7-9 and TRBJ2-1; 9 positions agree with TRBD1. This CDR3 contains 15 residues. V was clipped by 5 bases and J by 7 bases; unmatched bases: 9. CDR1 and CDR2 (germline): SEHNR, FQNEAQ (reference sequence). CDR3 loop: CASSTPGQGRNEQFF. CDR3 nucleotides: TGTGCCAGCAGCACCCCGGGACAGGGAAGGAATGAGCAGTTCTTC. Combining the CDR3 with reference TRBV7-9 and TRBJ2-1 gives the whole variable domain DTGVSQNPRHKITKRGQNVTFRCDPISEHNRLYWYRQTLGQGPEFLTYFQNEAQLEKSRLLSDRFSAERPKGSFSTLEIQRTEQGDSAMYLCASSTPGQGRNEQFFGPGTRLTVL.

The chain joins TRBV11-2 to TRBJ1-5, with D maybe TRBD1 (6 bases). This CDR3 has 15 amino acids. Trimming took off 5 bases at V and 7 bases at J, with 18 bases between the two ends. Germline assignment: CDR1 SGHAT and CDR2 FQNNGV. The CDR3 loop is CASSQDLGQPQPQHF. In DNA, the CDR3 is TGTGCCAGCAGCCAAGACCTAGGACAGCCCCAGCCCCAGCATTTT.

The chain carries TRBV29-1 and TRBJ1-3; D unclear. V lost 3 bases to trimming and J lost 2 bases, with 5 bases between them. This CDR3 has 12 residues. Germline CDR1 SQVTM, CDR2 ANQGSEA. The CDR3 DNA reads TGCAGCGTTGACGGGGCTGGAAACACCATATATTTT. This gives the protein CSVDGAGNTIYF.

The genes are TRBV9 and TRBJ2-1, with D perhaps being TRBD1 or TRBD2 (5 bases each). This CDR3 is built from 13 residues. Between the trimmed V and J ends, which lost 3 bases and 8 bases, there was a span of 12 bases. Germline lookup yields CDR1 SGDLS and CDR2 YYNGEE. The CDR3 region is CASSAGGAHEQFF. DNA of the CDR3: TGTGCCAGCAGCGCTGGGGGAGCGCATGAGCAGTTCTTC.

The chain employs TRBV7-9 and TRBJ1-2; 9 nucleotides line up with TRBD1. The CDR3 is 14 amino acids. The germline gives CDR1 SEHNR, CDR2 FQNEAQ (reference sequence). Trimming removed 1 base from V and 8 bases from J; junction bases left unmatched: 5. Written as DNA, the CDR3 is TGTGCCAGCAGCTTAGAGTGGGACAGGGACGGCTACACCTTC. It encodes CASSLEWDRDGYTF.

The chain carries TRBV21-1 and TRBJ2-7. TRBV21-1 is described as a pseudogene. This CDR3 region has 13 residues. CDR3 DNA sequence: TGTGCCAGCAGTCAGGGGGGGCCCTACGAGCAGTACGTC. The encoded protein is CASSQGGPYEQYV.

This clone has only a few counts. The chain links TRBV7-9 to TRBJ2-3, with a tentative D call TRBD2 (6 bases). V lost 5 bases to trimming and J lost 3 bases, with 15 bases between them. Germline CDR1 is SEHNR and CDR2 is FQNEAQ (reference sequence). The CDR3 has 15 amino acids. The CDR3 loop reads CASSKKEGLTDTQYF. CDR3 DNA sequence: TGTGCCAGCAGCAAAAAGGAGGGACTGACAGATACGCAGTATTTT.

This chain links TRBV7-9 with TRBJ2-1; 10 positions match TRBD2. The CDR3 is made up of 19 amino acids. CDR1 and CDR2 (germline): SEHNR, FQNEAQ (reference sequence). Trimming at V came to 5 bases and at J to 6 bases, leaving 19 bases not matched to a gene. The CDR3 region has the DNA TGTGCCAGCAGCCCTAGAGGCCTAGCGGGAGTCGACTTCGGCAATGAGCAGTTCTTC. This gives the protein CASSPRGLAGVDFGNEQFF. Full variable domain (rest looked up from reference TRBV7-9 and TRBJ2-1): DTGVSQNPRHKITKRGQNVTFRCDPISEHNRLYWYRQTLGQGPEFLTYFQNEAQLEKSRLLSDRFSAERPKGSFSTLEIQRTEQGDSAMYLCASSPRGLAGVDFGNEQFFGPGTRLTVL.

The rearrangement uses TRBV7-9 and TRBJ1-3; 8 positions agree with TRBD1. Germline assignment: CDR1 SEHNR and CDR2 FQNEAQ (reference sequence). This CDR3 has 19 amino acids. Germline trimming cut 5 bases from V and 0 bases from J; bases unmatched to any gene: 15. The CDR3 nucleotides are TGTGCCAGCAGCCCCGTCCTGACAGGGGTCGTCTCCTCTGGAAACACCATATATTTT. Its protein product is CASSPVLTGVVSSGNTIYF.

The J gene is TRBJ2-7, the V gene TRBV5-6; weak D call: TRBD2 (5 bases). Germline V CDR1 and CDR2: SGHDT, YYEEEE. V was clipped by 4 bases and J by 3 bases, with 14 bases between them. The CDR3 is 14 amino acids. CDR3 amino acids: CASSNGGSYYEQYF. The DNA of the CDR3 is TGTGCCAGCAGCAATGGTGGGAGTTACTACGAGCAGTACTTC.

This clone appeared once. The chain links TRBV5-6 to TRBJ2-7; 7 bases fit TRBD1. With 6 bases clipped from V and 4 bases from J, the junction kept 16 bases outside the gene matches. Germline values: CDR1 SGHDT, CDR2 YYEEEE. CDR3 length: 16 residues. The CDR3 sequence: CASTYRYRGADYEQYV. In DNA, the CDR3 is TGTGCCAGCACCTACCGCTACAGGGGCGCGGATTACGAGCAGTACGTC.

The V and J genes are TRBV6-1 and TRBJ2-6, with 11 bases fitting TRBD2. J gave up 1 base and V 1 base, and 6 bases lay outside the gene matches. Germline assignment: CDR1 MNHNS and CDR2 SASEGT. This CDR3 region has 19 residues. CDR3 coding DNA: TGTGCCAGCAGTGAAGTACGTCTAGCGGGAGGTTCTGGGGCCAACGTCCTGACTTTC. Translated, it gives CASSEVRLAGGSGANVLTF.

This clone was seen once. The same CDR3 arises from other DNA sequences in this sample as well. The chain links TRBV9 to TRBJ2-2; D gene unclear. Looked up from germline, CDR1 is SGDLS and CDR2 is YYNGEE. The V gene lost 4 bases and the J gene lost 2 bases, with 3 bases spanning the gap. The CDR3 is made up of 12 amino acids. CDR3 sequence (DNA): TGTGCCAGCAGCCCAAACACCGGGGAGCTGTTTTTT. It is translated as CASSPNTGELFF.

The chain employs TRBV7-6 and TRBJ1-1; the D gene is possibly TRBD1 (5 bases). Germline V gene lookup returns CDR1 SGHVS and CDR2 FNYEAQ. The CDR3 is 11 amino acids. The ends were cut back, 1 base at V and 10 bases at J, with 7 bases in the middle. The CDR3 DNA reads as TGTGCCAGCAGCTTAGACAGGAGAGCTTTCTTT. Translating it yields CASSLDRRAFF.

This clone was observed a few times. The genes are TRBV6-6 and TRBJ1-2; D is unclear. Germline CDR1 is MNHNY and CDR2 is SVGAGI (reference sequence). The CDR3 length is 13 residues. Trimming shortened V by 4 bases and J by 8 bases, and 14 bases separated the two germline ends. The DNA of the CDR3 is TGTGCCAGCAGTTCGACTGGGCTAAGCGGCTACACCTTC. This encodes CASSSTGLSGYTF.

This rearrangement joins TRBV28 to TRBJ2-1; D is unresolved. Trimming stripped 5 bases from V and 8 bases from J, with 10 bases between. The CDR3 spans 12 residues. Germline CDR1 MDHEN, CDR2 SYDVKM. The CDR3 here is CASSIGGDEQFF. The CDR3 nucleotides read TGTGCCAGCAGTATTGGTGGGGATGAGCAGTTCTTC.

The chain links TRBV27 to TRBJ1-1; D not certain. Germline V CDR1 and CDR2: MNHEY, SMNVEV (reference sequence). The CDR3 spans 13 residues. V lost 2 bases and J lost 1, with 5 bases in between. CDR3 DNA: TGTGCCAGCAGTTTAGCGTCGAACACTGAAGCTTTCTTT. It is translated as CASSLASNTEAFF.

The genes are TRBV11-2 and TRBJ2-2; 9 nucleotides line up with TRBD2. The trim removed 1 base at V and 0 bases at J, leaving 6 bases unmatched. This CDR3 has 18 residues. Germline CDR1 is SGHAT and CDR2 is FQNNGV. This CDR3 reads CASSLAPSGVANTGELFF. CDR3 bases: TGTGCCAGCAGCTTAGCTCCTAGCGGGGTCGCGAACACCGGGGAGCTGTTTTTT.